Following are 3 T cell receptor beta chains from one sample sequenced in a study of blood T cell repertoires in COVID-19. TCRdb keeps only in-frame clones here, not all; method: immunoSEQ multiplex PCR. This repertoire shows roughly 82,000 clones, about 90% found once; its top ten account for around 0.97%. The material sequenced was peripheral blood. Source of these receptors: a woman aged 45-59 years in a cohort sampled during active COVID-19.

The gene calls are TRBV4-1 and TRBJ2-6; 8 bases are a match to TRBD1. The CDR3 contains 17 residues. Germline V lookup: CDR1 MGHRA, CDR2 YSYEKL. The V and J ends lost 3 bases and 1 base, in that order; junction bases with no gene match: 5. The CDR3 loop is CASSQGQGASGANVLTF. DNA of the CDR3: TGCGCCAGCAGCCAGGGGCAGGGGGCTTCTGGGGCCAACGTCCTGACTTTC.

This clone was observed once. The chain links TRBV9 to TRBJ2-1; 7 bases match TRBD2. CDR3 length: 14 residues. Germline CDR1 SGDLS, CDR2 YYNGEE. V shed 0 bases, J shed 9 bases, and the junction held 6 bases outside the gene matches. In DNA, the CDR3 is TGTGCCAGCAGCGTAGGTGGGAGGGCGGGTGAGCAGTTCTTC. This sequence encodes CASSVGGRAGEQFF.

The chain has TRBV29-1 and TRBJ2-7; TRBD1 matches at 8 bases. The CDR3 loop spans 13 amino acids. CDR1 is SQVTM and CDR2 is ANQGSEA in the germline V gene. With V trimmed by 6 bases and J by 1 base, 5 bases remained unmatched. CDR3 sequence (DNA): TGCAGCGTCAGCAGGGGGCGGTCCTACGAGCAGTACTTC. The encoded protein is CSVSRGRSYEQYF.